Each of the 20 T cell receptor beta chains below was sequenced from the same sample in a study of OX40 agonist ivuxolimab in advanced cancers. Libraries were prepared by immunoSEQ multiplex PCR; TCRdb keeps only in-frame clonotypes and omits some of them. The top ten hold less than 1.1% of the sample, which has tens of thousands of clones, more than 85% seen once. This specimen was CD4+ or CD8+ T cells sorted from blood, taken in a trial of the OX40 agonist ivuxolimab. All receptors come from an adult with an advanced solid tumor such as melanoma, head and neck, liver or kidney cancer.

The gene calls are TRBV5-1 and TRBJ1-1, with a weak D call TRBD1 (6 bases). CDR1 is SGHRS, CDR2 YFSETQ, per germline. Trimming cost V 0 bases and J 6 bases, with 15 bases left between them. This CDR3 contains 15 residues. CDR3 sequence reads: CASSLALGGAPEAFF. The DNA for the CDR3 is TGCGCCAGCAGCTTGGCCCTCGGGGGCGCCCCTGAAGCTTTCTTT.

V usage is TRBV7-9 and J usage is TRBJ1-4; D gene ambiguous. There are 10 residues in the CDR3. Germline CDR1 SEHNR, CDR2 FQNEAQ (reference sequence). V was trimmed by 6 bases and J by 7 bases, leaving 3 bases between them. The CDR3 DNA reads as TGTGCCAGCAGGGGTGAAAAACTGTTTTTT. Translation: CASRGEKLFF. The full variable domain, in which reference TRBV7-9 and TRBJ1-4 provide the parts outside the CDR3, is DTGVSQNPRHKITKRGQNVTFRCDPISEHNRLYWYRQTLGQGPEFLTYFQNEAQLEKSRLLSDRFSAERPKGSFSTLEIQRTEQGDSAMYLCASRGEKLFFGSGTQLSVL.

This sequence joins TRBV10-3 and TRBJ2-3; 9 nucleotides line up with TRBD2. Germline CDR1 is ENHRY and CDR2 is SYGVKD. This CDR3 region has 15 residues. V lost 7 bases, J lost 0 bases, and 5 bases stayed unmatched. The CDR3 nucleotides read TGTGCCATCAAGGCTAGCGGGGTGAGCACAGATACGCAGTATTTT. Amino acids: CAIKASGVSTDTQYF.

The J gene is TRBJ1-2, the V gene TRBV7-3, with a weak D call TRBD1 (5 bases). V was trimmed by 5 bases and J by 6 bases, leaving 13 bases between them. Germline V lookup: CDR1 SGHTA, CDR2 FQGTGA. This CDR3 has 13 amino acids. CDR3 nucleotides: TGTGCCAGCAGCACGAACCCCAGGGATGGCTACACCTTC. It codes for CASSTNPRDGYTF.

The V and J genes are TRBV5-6 and TRBJ2-3; 9 bases line up with TRBD2. The CDR3 has 17 residues. V dropped 0 bases and J dropped 3; count of bases not matched to a gene: 8. Germline loops: CDR1 SGHDT, CDR2 YYEEEE. CDR3 DNA: TGTGCCAGCAGCTTGGGAGGTAGCGGGAGTGGGACAGATACGCAGTATTTT. This translates into CASSLGGSGSGTDTQYF.

The V gene is TRBV5-1, the J gene TRBJ2-1; 7 bases line up with TRBD2. This CDR3 contains 17 residues. In germline, CDR1 is SGHRS, CDR2 YFSETQ. With V trimmed by 0 bases and J by 3 bases, 9 bases remained unmatched. The CDR3 protein is CASSLAWGEGLYNEQFF. The CDR3 DNA is TGCGCCAGCAGCTTGGCCTGGGGGGAGGGGCTCTACAATGAGCAGTTCTTC.

The J gene is TRBJ2-1, the V gene TRBV7-3; possibly TRBD1 or TRBD2 for D (5 bases each). Trimming took off 1 base at V and 9 bases at J, with 19 bases between the two ends. Germline CDR1 and CDR2: SGHTA and FQGTGA. There are 16 residues in the CDR3. Written as DNA, the CDR3 is TGTGCCAGCAGCTTAATAGGGGTGGGGAGTGGGGGTGAGCAGTTCTTC. Protein product: CASSLIGVGSGGEQFF. The full variable domain, its missing parts supplied by reference TRBV7-3 and TRBJ2-1, is GAGVSQTPSNKVTEKGKYVELRCDPISGHTALYWYRQSLGQGPEFLIYFQGTGAADDSGLPNDRFFAVRPEGSVSTLKIQRTERGDSAVYLCASSLIGVGSGGEQFFGPGTRLTVL.

The chain couples TRBV29-1 to TRBJ1-2; TRBD1 might be the D (6 bases). V was clipped by 6 bases and J by 1 base, with 15 bases between them. The CDR3 totals 14 residues. The germline CDR1 and CDR2 sequences are SQVTM and ANQGSEA. This chain's CDR3 is CSVPKGGGNYGYTF. CDR3 DNA: TGCAGCGTCCCCAAGGGAGGGGGTAACTATGGCTACACCTTC.

The chain couples TRBV4-3 to TRBJ2-5; D gene ambiguous. Per the germline V gene, CDR1 is LGHNA and CDR2 is YSLEER. The V gene lost 4 bases and the J gene lost 5 bases, with 14 bases spanning the gap. CDR3 length: 14 residues. CDR3 sequence (DNA): TGCGCCAGCAGCCCGCGTACCGGAACGGAGACCCAGTACTTC. Amino acid sequence: CASSPRTGTETQYF.

The chain joins TRBV5-1 to TRBJ1-5; D is unresolved. CDR1 and CDR2 from the germline V gene are SGHRS and YFSETQ. CDR3 length equals 14 residues. V gave up 5 bases and J gave up 3 bases, with 12 bases separating them. CDR3 sequence: CASSQAGNNQPQHF. The CDR3, as DNA: TGCGCCAGCAGTCAGGCAGGAAACAATCAGCCCCAGCATTTT.

This chain joins TRBV7-9 and TRBJ1-5; D gene ambiguous. The V and J ends lost 2 bases and 1 base respectively, with 15 bases between them. CDR1 and CDR2 from the germline V gene are SEHNR and FQNEAQ (reference sequence). The length of the CDR3 is 17 residues. The CDR3 DNA reads as TGTGCCAGCAGCTTATTAGGCGGAGTGTACAGCAATCAGCCCCAGCATTTT. Translation gives CASSLLGGVYSNQPQHF.

The J gene is TRBJ2-1, the V gene TRBV6-1; TRBD2 matches at 9 bases. The CDR3 loop spans 17 amino acids. J gave up 5 bases and V 4 bases, and 12 bases lay outside the gene matches. Germline-derived CDR1 and CDR2 are MNHNS and SASEGT. CDR3 sequence (DNA): TGTGCCAGCAGTGGCGGCCTTAGCGGGAGAATTGACAATGAGCAGTTCTTC. Translating gives CASSGGLSGRIDNEQFF.

This chain links TRBV9 with TRBJ1-2, with D perhaps matching TRBD1 (5 bases). Trimming shortened V by 3 bases and J by 6 bases, and 12 bases separated the two germline ends. Germline values: CDR1 SGDLS, CDR2 YYNGEE. This CDR3 comprises 13 residues. The CDR3 DNA follows: TGTGCCAGCAGCGCCCGCCGCAGGGATGGCTACACCTTC. Its protein is CASSARRRDGYTF.

The J gene is TRBJ1-1, the V gene TRBV27; a weak D match, TRBD1 (5 bases). Germline values: CDR1 MNHEY, CDR2 SMNVEV (reference sequence). CDR3 length equals 15 residues. The germline V and J ends were trimmed by 6 bases and 3 bases, with 17 bases remaining between them. The DNA for the CDR3 is TGTGCCAGCAGCAATGGGGGGGTAAGATACACTGAAGCTTTCTTT. Protein sequence: CASSNGGVRYTEAFF.

The V and J genes are TRBV5-8 and TRBJ2-1; weak D call: TRBD2 (6 bases). The germline gives CDR1 SGHTS, CDR2 YDEGEE. V was pared by 5 bases and J by 4 bases, with 10 bases between. This CDR3 is 13 amino acids long. CDR3 in amino acids: CASRGGWYNEQFF. The CDR3 region has the DNA TGTGCCAGCAGAGGAGGGTGGTACAATGAGCAGTTCTTC.

This clone was seen a single time. The V call is TRBV7-9, the J call TRBJ2-1; TRBD2 matches 10 bases. The CDR3 is made up of 16 amino acids. Trimming removed 5 bases from V and 9 bases from J; junction bases left unmatched: 13. Per germline, CDR1 SEHNR and CDR2 FQNEAQ (reference sequence). The chain's CDR3 is CASSPIGLAGAGEQFF. The CDR3 nucleotides read TGTGCCAGCAGCCCCATAGGGCTAGCGGGAGCAGGTGAGCAGTTCTTC.

Written as DNA, the CDR3 is TGTGCCAGCAGCATAGCGGGAGGCGTGCCAGATACGCAGTATTTT. Its translation: CASSIAGGVPDTQYF. The gene calls are TRBV6-6 and TRBJ2-3, with 10 bases identical to TRBD2. The junction had 7 bases not matched to a gene; V was cut back by 6 bases and J by 4 bases. This CDR3 spans 15 amino acids. CDR1 and CDR2 from the germline V gene are MNHNY and SVGAGI (reference sequence).

CDR3 protein: CASSLEAGGWGEQFF. CDR3 nucleotide sequence: TGCGCCAGCAGCTTGGAAGCGGGAGGCTGGGGTGAGCAGTTCTTC. This chain connects TRBV5-1 to TRBJ2-1; 9 nucleotides align to TRBD2. With 0 bases clipped from V and 9 bases from J, the junction kept 7 bases outside the gene matches. The CDR3 contains 15 residues. Germline V gene sequence: CDR1 SGHRS, CDR2 YFSETQ.

The chain carries TRBV9 and TRBJ2-5; maybe TRBD1 (5 bases). The CDR3 has 14 residues. Germline V gives CDR1 SGDLS, CDR2 YYNGEE. Trimming removed 0 bases at V and 5 bases at J, with 11 bases between. The CDR3 region has the DNA TGTGCCAGCAGCGTAGCTACAGGACGTGAGACCCAGTACTTC. Its translation: CASSVATGRETQYF.

The V gene is TRBV27, the J gene TRBJ2-7; D may be TRBD1 (6 bases). The CDR3 has 15 residues. CDR1 and CDR2 from the germline V gene are MNHEY and SMNVEV (reference sequence). V was pared by 5 bases and J by 0 bases, with 14 bases between. CDR3 residues: CASSPRTESSYEQYF. CDR3 nucleotides: TGTGCCAGCAGTCCGCGGACAGAGAGCTCCTACGAGCAGTACTTC.